A single sample is the source of the 6 T cell receptor beta chains below, sequenced in a study of regulatory T cells in long-lasting Graves disease. Time point indicated: newly diagnosed GD, antithyroid drugs for less than 3 months. The TCR library was made from RNA extracted from PBMCs. Building the TCR beta libraries relied on iRepertoire HTBI primers, and CDR3 regions underwent Arm-PCR. TCRdb ran MiXCR on the multiplex PCR reads and lists one entry per CDR3 protein. This table holds some 320,000 distinct CDR3 sequences, under 20% found once. Material: peripheral blood mononuclear cells (PBMCs), obtained at new diagnosis, from a patient treated with antithyroid drugs. The source of these receptors is a female donor with Graves disease.

Only one count was recorded for this clonotype. The J gene is TRBJ2-1, the V gene TRBV27, with D possibly being TRBD1 or TRBD2 (5 bases each). From germline, CDR1 is MNHEY and CDR2 SMNVEV (reference sequence). V lost 0 bases and J lost 2, with 11 bases in between. CDR3 length equals 16 residues. CDR3 nucleotides: TGTGCCAGCAGTTTATCGGGTCAGGGACCCTACAATGAGCAGTTCTTC. This encodes CASSLSGQGPYNEQFF.

For this clonotype: This could be a read error, since a much larger clone is one nucleotide away. The J gene is TRBJ2-7, the V gene TRBV2; 11 nucleotides line up with TRBD2. In germline, CDR1 is SNHLY, CDR2 FYNNEI. The CDR3 loop spans 16 amino acids. The chain's CDR3 is CTSSYSLLAGGYEQYF. The CDR3 DNA reads TGTACCAGCAGTTACTCCCTTCTAGCGGGAGGCTACGAGCAGTACTTC.

This clonotype was observed many times. The genes are TRBV5-1 and TRBJ2-2; 7 positions match TRBD1. Germline V lookup: CDR1 SGHRS, CDR2 YFSETQ. Unmatched junction bases numbered 5, after V lost 0 bases and J lost 0 bases. This CDR3 is built from 17 residues. Here the CDR3 DNA reads TGCGCCAGCAGCTTGGACCCCGGGACAGCGAACACCGGGGAGCTGTTTTTT. Encoded protein: CASSLDPGTANTGELFF.

This chain connects TRBV19 to TRBJ1-5, with D perhaps TRBD1 (6 bases). With 6 bases removed from V and 6 bases from J, the gap between germline ends came to 18 bases. Looked up from germline, CDR1 is LNHDA and CDR2 is SQIVND (reference sequence). This CDR3 has 15 amino acids. CDR3 in amino acids: CASSPAAAGVQPQHF. The DNA for the CDR3 is TGTGCCAGTAGCCCGGCGGCGGCAGGGGTTCAGCCCCAGCATTTT.

This clonotype was counted ten times or more. The chain links TRBV3-1 to TRBJ1-5; perhaps TRBD1 as D (5 bases). The CDR3 has 17 amino acids. The germline V gene encodes CDR1 LGHDT and CDR2 YNNKEL (reference sequence). Trimming removed 4 bases from V and 6 bases from J, with 22 bases in between. CDR3 DNA sequence: TGTGCCAGCAGCCCCCCAGGTGGGGGGAATCCGGTTCAGCCCCAGCATTTT. Residues: CASSPPGGGNPVQPQHF.

This clonotype was counted many times. The genes are TRBV12-3 or TRBV12-4 and TRBJ2-3; D is unresolved. The V gene lost 3 bases and the J gene lost 4 bases, with 8 bases spanning the gap. This CDR3 is built from 13 residues. CDR3 in amino acids: CASSFGPSDTQYF. The CDR3 DNA reads as TGTGCCAGCAGTTTCGGGCCTTCAGATACGCAGTATTTT.